These 13 T cell receptor beta chains originate from one sample sequenced in a study of blood T cells in healthy people across ages. The authors ran a second PCR of 7 to 11 cycles using a sample-barcoded 5' primer and a J-beta primer mix. TCRdb called the 5' RACE reads again in MiXCR, with one record for every CDR3 protein. The sample yields hundreds of thousands of distinct CDR3 sequences, about 61% seen once. Sequencing was performed on blood. Receptors were obtained from a man in his forties in good health.

This CDR3 is CASTLPIGTGGETQYF. The CDR3 DNA sequence: TGTGCCAGCACCCTCCCTATAGGGACAGGGGGCGAGACCCAGTACTTC. The rearrangement uses TRBV7-2 and TRBJ2-5, with 12 bases aligning to TRBD1. The germline CDR1 and CDR2 sequences are SGHTA and FQGNSA. Germline trimming cut 7 bases from V and 5 bases from J; bases unmatched to any gene: 11. The CDR3 contains 16 residues.

V is TRBV3-1 and J is TRBJ1-2; D is perhaps TRBD1 (5 bases). The germline CDR1 and CDR2 sequences are LGHDT and YNNKEL (reference sequence). V lost 0 bases and J 6 bases, leaving 11 bases between the germline ends. CDR3 length: 14 amino acids. CDR3 coding DNA: TGTGCCAGCAGCCAAGAGGTCAGGGCTGATGGCTACACCTTC. The encoded protein is CASSQEVRADGYTF.

This clonotype was detected only once. The chain uses TRBV4-3 and TRBJ2-5; no definite D call. Germline values: CDR1 LGHNA, CDR2 YSLEER. V was clipped by 0 bases and J by 5 bases, with 13 bases between them. The length of the CDR3 is 15 residues. As DNA, the CDR3 is TGCGCCAGCAGCCAAGATCGGGTTTTAGGGGAGACCCAGTACTTC. Translated: CASSQDRVLGETQYF.

The rearrangement links TRBV5-1 to TRBJ2-1; 7 bases match TRBD2. The CDR3 totals 16 residues. V shed 0 bases and J 3 bases; nucleotides not matched to a gene: 6. Germline lookup yields CDR1 SGHRS and CDR2 YFSETQ. In DNA, the CDR3 is TGCGCCAGCAGCTTGGCCCGCGGGAGTATCTACAATGAGCAGTTCTTC. Protein: CASSLARGSIYNEQFF.

This chain connects TRBV29-1 to TRBJ2-2; D perhaps matches TRBD1 (5 bases). Between the trimmed V and J ends, which lost 2 bases and 0 bases, there was a span of 7 bases. Germline lookup yields CDR1 SQVTM and CDR2 ANQGSEA. The CDR3 consists of 14 residues. The chain's CDR3 is CSVEQGSNTGELFF. The CDR3 DNA is TGCAGCGTTGAACAGGGATCGAACACCGGGGAGCTGTTTTTT.

Points on this clonotype: Its ends do not fully match the called genes, so a read error is possible. This chain links TRBV10-3 with TRBJ2-7; the D is unclear. Germline CDR1 ENHRY, CDR2 SYGVKD. This CDR3 region has 13 residues. The CDR3 bases are TGTGTCATCAGCCCCCTGGGGAACCACGAGCAGTACTTC. Translating it yields CVISPLGNHEQYF.

This chain connects TRBV20-1 to TRBJ2-4, with 8 bases fitting TRBD1. The CDR3 runs 13 residues. Germline V gene data show CDR1 as DFQATT and CDR2 as SNEGSKA (reference sequence). Unmatched junction bases numbered 12, after V lost 4 bases and J lost 13 bases. The chain's CDR3 is CSATDRARDEQYF. CDR3 sequence (DNA): TGCAGTGCTACGGACAGGGCAAGGGATGAGCAGTACTTC.

This clonotype was recorded a few times. The chain has TRBV5-1 and TRBJ2-5; D perhaps matches TRBD1 (6 bases). This CDR3 contains 15 residues. Germline V gives CDR1 SGHRS, CDR2 YFSETQ. Trimming removed 7 bases from V and 2 bases from J, with 18 bases in between. Here the CDR3 DNA reads TGCGCCAGCGGCATGTCCCCGACAGGACAAGAGACCCAGTACTTC. Translation gives CASGMSPTGQETQYF.

This clonotype showed up just once. CDR3 coding DNA: TGTGCCAGCAGCGATCCTAGCGGGAGTTCCTACAATGAGCAGTACTTC. It codes for CASSDPSGSSYNEQYF. This chain uses TRBV11-1 with TRBJ2-1; 10 bases are shared with TRBD2. The assigned J gene may be wrong: the sequence end matches TRBJ2-7 better. CDR1 and CDR2 from the germline V gene are SGHAT and FQDESV (reference sequence). This CDR3 has 16 residues.

The J gene is TRBJ2-7, the V gene TRBV7-2; D possibly uses TRBD1 or TRBD2 (5 bases each). The J call may be in error: the DNA end matches TRBJ2-4 better. Germline V gives CDR1 SGHTA, CDR2 FQGNSA. The CDR3 length is 13 residues. CDR3 DNA: TGTGCCAGCAGCTTGAGGGGACCGCACATTCAGTACTTC. This sequence encodes CASSLRGPHIQYF.

V and J are TRBV20-1 and TRBJ1-2; D is possibly TRBD1 (6 bases). The CDR3 length is 15 residues. The germline CDR1 and CDR2 sequences are DFQATT and SNEGSKA (reference sequence). Trimming shortened V by 4 bases and J by 6 bases, and 21 bases separated the two germline ends. The CDR3 DNA is TGCAGTGCTACAGCGGACAGTTACGTGAAGGATGGCTACACCTTC. Translated: CSATADSYVKDGYTF.

Points on this clonotype: At one end the junction does not follow the germline gene, possibly because of a read error. The chain couples TRBV12-3 or TRBV12-4 to TRBJ2-3; TRBD2 is a possible D gene (6 bases). This CDR3 comprises 16 residues. The CDR3 coding sequence is TGTGCCAGCAGCTTATATACGGGGGTCAGCACAGATGCGCAGTATTTT. Amino acids: CASSLYTGVSTDAQYF.

The chain is built from TRBV20-1 and TRBJ2-2; tentatively, D is TRBD1 (6 bases). The CDR3 length is 14 residues. Germline V gene lookup returns CDR1 DFQATT and CDR2 SNEGSKA (reference sequence). With 3 bases removed from V and 2 bases from J, the gap between germline ends came to 10 bases. CDR3 protein: CSARADSNTGELFF. The CDR3 coding sequence is TGCAGTGCTAGGGCGGACAGTAACACCGGGGAGCTGTTTTTT.